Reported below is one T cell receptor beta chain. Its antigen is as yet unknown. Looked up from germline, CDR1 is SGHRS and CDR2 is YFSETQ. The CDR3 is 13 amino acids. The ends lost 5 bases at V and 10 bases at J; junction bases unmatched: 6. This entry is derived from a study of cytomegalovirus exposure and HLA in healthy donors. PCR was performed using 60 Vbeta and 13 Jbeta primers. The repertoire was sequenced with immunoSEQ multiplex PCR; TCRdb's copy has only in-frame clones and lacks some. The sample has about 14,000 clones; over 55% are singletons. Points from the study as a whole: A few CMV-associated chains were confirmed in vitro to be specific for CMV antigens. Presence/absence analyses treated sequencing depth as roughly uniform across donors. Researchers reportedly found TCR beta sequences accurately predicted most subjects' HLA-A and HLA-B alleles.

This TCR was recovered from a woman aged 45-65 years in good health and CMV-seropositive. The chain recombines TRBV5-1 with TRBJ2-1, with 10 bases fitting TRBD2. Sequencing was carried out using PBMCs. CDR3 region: CASRLAGLGEQFF. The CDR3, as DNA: TGCGCCAGCAGACTAGCGGGGCTAGGGGAGCAGTTCTTC.